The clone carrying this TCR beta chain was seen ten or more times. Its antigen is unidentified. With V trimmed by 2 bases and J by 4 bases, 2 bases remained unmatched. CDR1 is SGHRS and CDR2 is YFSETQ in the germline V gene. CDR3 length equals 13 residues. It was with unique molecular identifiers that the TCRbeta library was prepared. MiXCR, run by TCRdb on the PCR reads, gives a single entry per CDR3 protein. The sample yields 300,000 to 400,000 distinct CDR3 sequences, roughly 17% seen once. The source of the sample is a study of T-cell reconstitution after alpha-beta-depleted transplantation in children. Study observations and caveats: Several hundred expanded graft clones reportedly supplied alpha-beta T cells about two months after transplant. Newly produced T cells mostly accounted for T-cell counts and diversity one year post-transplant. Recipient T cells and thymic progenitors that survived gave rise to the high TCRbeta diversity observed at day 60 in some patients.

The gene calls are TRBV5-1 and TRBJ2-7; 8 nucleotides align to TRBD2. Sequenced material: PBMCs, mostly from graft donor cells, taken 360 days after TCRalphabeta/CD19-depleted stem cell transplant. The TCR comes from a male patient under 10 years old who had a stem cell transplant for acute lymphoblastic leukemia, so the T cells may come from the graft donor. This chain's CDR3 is CASSFGRGYEQYF. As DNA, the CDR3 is TGCGCCAGCAGCTTCGGGAGGGGGTACGAGCAGTACTTC.